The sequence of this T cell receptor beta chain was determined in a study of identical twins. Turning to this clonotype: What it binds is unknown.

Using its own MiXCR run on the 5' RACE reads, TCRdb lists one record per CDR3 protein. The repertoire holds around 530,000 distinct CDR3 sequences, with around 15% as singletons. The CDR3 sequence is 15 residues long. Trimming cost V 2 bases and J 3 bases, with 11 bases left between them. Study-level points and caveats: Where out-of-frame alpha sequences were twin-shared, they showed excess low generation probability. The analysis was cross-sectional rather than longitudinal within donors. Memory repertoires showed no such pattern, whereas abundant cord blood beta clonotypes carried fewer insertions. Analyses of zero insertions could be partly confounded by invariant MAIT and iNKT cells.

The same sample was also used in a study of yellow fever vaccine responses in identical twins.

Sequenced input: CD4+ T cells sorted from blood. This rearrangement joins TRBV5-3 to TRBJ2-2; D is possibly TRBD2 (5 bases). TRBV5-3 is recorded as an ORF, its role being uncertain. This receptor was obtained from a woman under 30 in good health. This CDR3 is CARSFGNPHTGELFF. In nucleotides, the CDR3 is TGTGCCAGAAGCTTCGGGAATCCACACACCGGGGAGCTGTTTTTT.